Each of the 32 T cell receptor beta chains below was sequenced from the same sample in a study of blood T cell repertoires in COVID-19. Sequencing was performed with immunoSEQ multiplex PCR; in TCRdb, only in-frame clones are kept and a portion is missing. Found here are 100,000 to 150,000 clones, around 88% of them singletons; the top ten hold around 4.5%. Sequencing input: peripheral blood. These receptors were taken from a man between 60 and 75 years old with COVID-19, enrolled during active disease.

The rearrangement links TRBV10-2 to TRBJ1-5; 8 positions match TRBD1. From germline, CDR1 is WSHSY and CDR2 SAAADI. V shed 6 bases and J 7 bases; nucleotides not matched to a gene: 5. The CDR3 totals 13 residues. DNA of the CDR3: TGCGCCAGCAGCGACAGGGGAGGGCAGCCCCAGCATTTT. Translated: CASSDRGGQPQHF.

The chain employs TRBV14 and TRBJ1-2; possibly TRBD1 for D (5 bases). This CDR3 has 13 residues. Germline V lookup: CDR1 SGHDN, CDR2 FVKESK. Trimming pared 4 bases from V and 8 bases from J, leaving 14 bases between. DNA for the CDR3: TGTGCCAGCAGCCTCGACAGCTTAACGGGCTACACCTTC. Residues: CASSLDSLTGYTF.

The chain uses TRBV4-1 and TRBJ1-2; possible D gene TRBD1, 5 bases. The V and J ends lost 4 bases and 4 bases respectively, with 13 bases between them. The germline gives CDR1 MGHRA, CDR2 YSYEKL. The CDR3 contains 14 residues. The CDR3: CASSLGEGSYGYTF. CDR3 nucleotides: TGCGCCAGCAGCCTAGGGGAGGGGAGCTATGGCTACACCTTC.

This clone was seen a single time. The V gene is TRBV10-3, the J gene TRBJ1-1; D is unclear. Looked up from germline, CDR1 is ENHRY and CDR2 is SYGVKD. This CDR3 region has 15 residues. The ends were cut back, 2 bases at V and 0 bases at J, with 10 bases in the middle. This CDR3 is CAISEQAQLNTEAFF. In DNA, the CDR3 is TGTGCCATCAGTGAGCAGGCACAGCTGAACACTGAAGCTTTCTTT.

The rearrangement links TRBV28 to TRBJ1-2, with 9 bases that match TRBD1. Trimming removed 1 base from V and 6 bases from J; junction bases left unmatched: 6. CDR1 is MDHEN and CDR2 is SYDVKM in the germline V gene. The CDR3 totals 15 residues. The CDR3 nucleotides are TGTGCCAGCAGTTTATTGTGGACAGGGGTGAATGGCTACACCTTC. It codes for CASSLLWTGVNGYTF.

The chain has TRBV29-1 and TRBJ1-3, with D unclear. The V end lost 7 bases, the J end lost 0 bases, and 16 bases lay between the germline ends. CDR3 size: 15 residues. The germline V gene has CDR1 SQVTM and CDR2 ANQGSEA. DNA of the CDR3: TGCAGCGCCCACTCTCTAGTTCCCTCTGGAAACACCATATATTTT. Translation: CSAHSLVPSGNTIYF.

V and J are TRBV15 and TRBJ2-5, with D possibly TRBD1 on 6 matching bases. This CDR3 spans 17 amino acids. Looked up from germline, CDR1 is LNHNV and CDR2 is YYDKDF (reference sequence). V lost 3 bases and J 3 bases, leaving 20 bases between the germline ends. The DNA for the CDR3 is TGTGCCACCAGCAGGTCGACAGGTGTGTGGGCAAAAGAGACCCAGTACTTC. This codes for CATSRSTGVWAKETQYF.

The chain couples TRBV24-1 to TRBJ1-5, with D perhaps TRBD1 (5 bases). The CDR3 consists of 13 residues. The germline CDR1 and CDR2 sequences are KGHDR and SFDVKD. Trimming stripped 6 bases from V and 3 bases from J, with 8 bases between. CDR3 region: CATSQGFNQPQHF. The CDR3, as DNA: TGTGCCACCAGTCAGGGTTTCAATCAGCCCCAGCATTTT.

The chain recombines TRBV30 with TRBJ1-5, with D perhaps matching TRBD1 (6 bases). This CDR3 has 14 residues. The germline CDR1 and CDR2 sequences are GTSNPN and SVGIG (reference sequence). V was cut by 0 bases and J by 6 bases, with 12 bases left in between. The chain's CDR3 is CAWSVGGGGQPQHF. The CDR3 DNA follows: TGTGCCTGGAGTGTGGGTGGGGGCGGTCAGCCCCAGCATTTT.

J is TRBJ1-2 and V is TRBV7-9, with TRBD1 identical over 9 bases. The CDR3 covers 16 residues. Germline trimming cut 5 bases from V and 0 bases from J; bases unmatched to any gene: 7. CDR1 is SEHNR and CDR2 is FQNEAQ in the germline V gene (reference sequence). The CDR3 sequence is CASSRDWTGANYGYTF. The CDR3, as DNA: TGTGCCAGCAGCCGCGATTGGACAGGGGCTAACTATGGCTACACCTTC.

The chain is built from TRBV7-8 and TRBJ2-5; the D gene is possibly TRBD2 (5 bases). The CDR3 spans 15 residues. V was cut by 3 bases and J by 4 bases, with 15 bases left in between. Germline assignment: CDR1 SGHVS and CDR2 FQNEAQ. For the CDR3, the DNA is TGTGCCAGCAGCTTGGGTTCGACTACCCCAGAGACCCAGTACTTC. Encoded protein: CASSLGSTTPETQYF.

The CDR3 is CASSQTGDGYTF. CDR3 bases: TGTGCCAGCAGCCAGACAGGGGATGGCTACACCTTC. The J gene is TRBJ1-2, the V gene TRBV6-2 or TRBV6-3; 8 positions agree with TRBD1. The V and J ends lost 6 bases and 6 bases, in that order; junction bases with no gene match: 3. Germline values: CDR1 MNHEY, CDR2 SVGEGT. This CDR3 spans 12 amino acids.

The chain links TRBV5-4 to TRBJ2-2; D may be TRBD1 (5 bases). This CDR3 is built from 15 residues. The V end was cut by 2 bases, the J end by 1 base, with 9 bases between. The germline gives CDR1 SGHNT, CDR2 YYREEE (reference sequence). Here the CDR3 DNA reads TGTGCCAGCAGCTTTAAGGGGTTGAACACCGGGGAGCTGTTTTTT. Protein sequence: CASSFKGLNTGELFF.

This chain connects TRBV3-1 (or the pseudogene TRBV3-2) to TRBJ2-1; TRBD1 matches 8 bases. The germline gives CDR1 LGHDT, CDR2 YNNKEL (reference sequence). Losses at the gene ends were 4 bases for V and 6 bases for J; bases not matched to a gene: 5. The CDR3 has 14 amino acids. The CDR3 loop reads CASSPTGGFNEQFF. CDR3 in DNA: TGTGCCAGCAGCCCAACAGGGGGTTTCAATGAGCAGTTCTTC.

The chain carries TRBV10-1 and TRBJ2-1, with 8 bases matching TRBD2. The CDR3 spans 13 residues. Germline values: CDR1 WNHNN, CDR2 SYGVQD (reference sequence). V lost 7 bases to trimming and J lost 6 bases; unmatched junction nucleotides: 5. Here the CDR3 DNA reads TGCGCCAGCAAAAGCGGGGGAAGCAATGAGCAGTTCTTC. Its protein is CASKSGGSNEQFF.

This sequence joins TRBV12-3 or TRBV12-4 and TRBJ1-2; no clear D gene. The V end was cut by 3 bases, the J end by 8 bases, with 13 bases between. There are 13 residues in the CDR3. CDR3 DNA sequence: TGTGCCAGCAGTTTGACACCCCAAGGAGGCTACACCTTC. The encoded protein is CASSLTPQGGYTF.

The V and J genes are TRBV4-1 and TRBJ2-1; 13 nucleotides match TRBD2. V shed 2 bases, J shed 1 base, and the junction held 8 bases outside the gene matches. The germline V gene has CDR1 MGHRA and CDR2 YSYEKL. The CDR3 contains 19 residues. The CDR3 loop is CASSQTPGLAGMSYNEQFF. DNA for the CDR3: TGCGCCAGCAGCCAAACCCCGGGACTAGCGGGGATGTCCTACAATGAGCAGTTCTTC.

The chain joins TRBV5-5 to TRBJ1-1, with 8 nucleotides matching TRBD1. CDR1 and CDR2 from the germline V gene are SGHKS and YYEKEE (reference sequence). This CDR3 spans 13 amino acids. J lost 6 bases, V lost 4 bases, and 5 bases had no gene match. CDR3: CASSRTGLPEAFF. CDR3 DNA sequence: TGTGCCAGCAGCCGGACAGGGTTACCTGAAGCTTTCTTT.

The chain has TRBV10-3 and TRBJ1-5; 7 bases map to TRBD1. Germline CDR1 is ENHRY and CDR2 is SYGVKD. The CDR3 is made up of 12 amino acids. J lost 7 bases, V lost 6 bases, and 3 bases had no gene match. The CDR3 DNA sequence: TGTGCCATCAGCCGACAGGGACAGCCCCAGCATTTT. Translating it yields CAISRQGQPQHF.

The chain carries TRBV7-9 and TRBJ2-1; 8 bases align to TRBD1. V shed 5 bases and J 8 bases; nucleotides not matched to a gene: 8. The CDR3 runs 14 residues. The V gene's germline CDR1 is SEHNR and CDR2 FQNEAQ (reference sequence). CDR3 region: CASSPRTGRHEQFF. The CDR3 DNA is TGTGCCAGCAGCCCCCGGACAGGGAGGCATGAGCAGTTCTTC.

V usage is TRBV28 and J usage is TRBJ1-5; D is possibly TRBD1 (6 bases). There are 15 residues in the CDR3. Germline V gene lookup returns CDR1 MDHEN and CDR2 SYDVKM. Trimming left V 7 bases short and J 4 bases short, with 17 bases between. CDR3 bases: TGTGCCAGCACCCTGCCAGGGGCTAGGAATCAGCCCCAGCATTTT. It encodes CASTLPGARNQPQHF.

J is TRBJ2-7 and V is TRBV4-2; D unclear. Trimming stripped 1 base from V and 0 bases from J, with 10 bases between. CDR1 is LGHNA and CDR2 is YNFKEQ in the germline V gene. This CDR3 is built from 15 residues. The CDR3 DNA is TGTGCCAGCAGCCAAGCAAGGTCTAGCTCCTACGAGCAGTACTTC. This sequence encodes CASSQARSSSYEQYF.

The V call is TRBV7-2, the J call TRBJ2-7; D perhaps matches TRBD1 (5 bases). V was shortened by 6 bases and J by 1 base, with 10 bases between the two germline ends. CDR1 is SGHTA and CDR2 is FQGNSA in the germline V gene. The CDR3 has 13 amino acids. For the CDR3, the DNA is TGTGCCAGCAGTCACAGGTTTTCCTACGAGCAGTACTTC. Translation: CASSHRFSYEQYF.

V usage is TRBV6-5 and J usage is TRBJ1-2; the D gene is possibly TRBD1 (5 bases). CDR3 length equals 13 residues. The germline CDR1 and CDR2 sequences are MNHEY and SVGAGI. V was trimmed by 5 bases and J by 0 bases, leaving 7 bases between them. The CDR3 sequence is CASSKQANYGYTF. The CDR3 DNA follows: TGTGCCAGCAGTAAACAGGCTAACTATGGCTACACCTTC.

The V and J genes are TRBV5-1 and TRBJ1-3, with 7 positions matching TRBD1. V was pared by 4 bases and J by 4 bases, with 5 bases of the junction left unmatched. From germline, CDR1 is SGHRS and CDR2 YFSETQ. The CDR3 consists of 14 residues. The CDR3 DNA reads as TGCGCCAGCAGCGCTACAGGGGTAGGAAACACCATATATTTT. It translates to CASSATGVGNTIYF.

V is TRBV15 and J is TRBJ1-1, with D possibly being TRBD1 (5 bases). Germline V lookup: CDR1 LNHNV, CDR2 YYDKDF (reference sequence). Trimming removed 1 base from V and 9 bases from J, with 18 bases in between. The CDR3 length is 15 residues. The CDR3 DNA follows: TGTGCCACCAGCAGAGGACGCCAAGGGACTGAGCAAGCTTTCTTT. Amino acids: CATSRGRQGTEQAFF.

V is TRBV27 and J is TRBJ1-2, with a tentative D call TRBD1 (6 bases). The V gene lost 6 bases and the J gene lost 4 bases, with 12 bases spanning the gap. The CDR3 sequence is 13 residues long. Germline V gives CDR1 MNHEY, CDR2 SMNVEV (reference sequence). The CDR3 reads CASRFTGTYGYTF. The CDR3 region has the DNA TGTGCCAGCAGATTCACAGGGACCTATGGCTACACCTTC.

The chain employs TRBV11-2 and TRBJ1-2; 7 bases map to TRBD1. The V gene's germline CDR1 is SGHAT and CDR2 FQNNGV. Losses at the gene ends were 5 bases for V and 3 bases for J; bases not matched to a gene: 6. This CDR3 region has 14 residues. CDR3 DNA sequence: TGTGCCAGCAGCCCGACAGGGTTCGACTATGGCTACACCTTC. It encodes CASSPTGFDYGYTF.

This clone has just one count. The rearrangement joins TRBV3-1 (or the pseudogene TRBV3-2) to TRBJ2-1; D is ambiguous. V gave up 8 bases and J gave up 10 bases, with 12 bases separating them. CDR1 is LGHDT and CDR2 is YNNKEL in the germline V gene (reference sequence). The CDR3 totals 11 residues. Here the CDR3 reads CASGEVWEQFF. The CDR3 DNA reads TGTGCCAGCGGAGAAGTTTGGGAGCAGTTCTTC.

The chain recombines TRBV5-1 with TRBJ2-3; 11 nucleotides agree with TRBD2. The CDR3 totals 16 residues. The germline V gene has CDR1 SGHRS and CDR2 YFSETQ. Trimming took 0 bases from V and 10 from J; bases not matched to a gene: 10. CDR3 loop: CASSLGTSGGLYAQYF. CDR3 bases: TGCGCCAGCAGCTTGGGTACTAGCGGGGGCCTGTATGCGCAGTATTTT.

The chain recombines TRBV25-1 with TRBJ1-6; no clear D gene. In germline, CDR1 is MGHDK, CDR2 SYGVNS. CDR3 length equals 14 residues. Trimming pared 2 bases from V and 3 bases from J, leaving 5 bases between. CDR3 sequence reads: CASSEAYYNSPLHF. The CDR3 DNA reads TGTGCCAGCAGTGAAGCCTACTATAATTCACCCCTCCACTTT.

The chain couples TRBV9 to TRBJ2-7, with TRBD1 as a possible D gene (6 bases). The CDR3 has 13 amino acids. The V and J ends lost 2 bases and 9 bases respectively, with 15 bases between them. Germline CDR1 reads SGDLS; CDR2 reads YYNGEE. The CDR3, as DNA: TGTGCCAGCAGCGTGGACAGTAGGAGCCCGCAGTACTTC. This encodes CASSVDSRSPQYF.